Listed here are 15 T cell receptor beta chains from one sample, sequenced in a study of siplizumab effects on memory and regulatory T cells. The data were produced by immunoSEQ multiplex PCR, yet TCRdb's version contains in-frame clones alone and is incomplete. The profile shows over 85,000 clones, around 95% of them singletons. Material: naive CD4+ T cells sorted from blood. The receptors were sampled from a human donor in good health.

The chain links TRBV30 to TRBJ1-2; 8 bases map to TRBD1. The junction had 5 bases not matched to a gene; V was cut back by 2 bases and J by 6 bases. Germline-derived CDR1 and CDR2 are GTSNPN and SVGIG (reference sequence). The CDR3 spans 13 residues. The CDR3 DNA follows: TGTGCCTGGAGTACAGACAGGGGCCATGGCTACACCTTC. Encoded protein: CAWSTDRGHGYTF.

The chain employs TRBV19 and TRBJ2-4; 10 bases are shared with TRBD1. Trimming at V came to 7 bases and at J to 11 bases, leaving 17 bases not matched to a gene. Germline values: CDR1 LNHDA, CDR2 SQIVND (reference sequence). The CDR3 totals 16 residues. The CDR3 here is CASNDYQGGGTGVQYF. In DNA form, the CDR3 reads TGTGCCAGTAACGACTATCAAGGGGGAGGGACAGGGGTTCAGTACTTC.

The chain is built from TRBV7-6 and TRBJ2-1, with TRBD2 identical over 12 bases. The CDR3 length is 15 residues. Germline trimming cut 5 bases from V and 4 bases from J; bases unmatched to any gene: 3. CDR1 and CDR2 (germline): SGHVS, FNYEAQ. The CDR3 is CASSPTSGGYNEQFF. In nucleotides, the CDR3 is TGTGCCAGCAGCCCGACTAGCGGGGGATACAATGAGCAGTTCTTC.

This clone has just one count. The CDR3 is CASSQQGGGNEKLFF. CDR3 nucleotides: TGCGCCAGCAGCCAACAGGGGGGTGGTAATGAAAAACTGTTTTTT. The V and J genes are TRBV4-3 and TRBJ1-4; 7 bases map to TRBD1. The CDR3 is made up of 15 amino acids. Germline V gene data show CDR1 as LGHNA and CDR2 as YSLEER. V lost 2 bases to trimming and J lost 4 bases; unmatched junction nucleotides: 4.

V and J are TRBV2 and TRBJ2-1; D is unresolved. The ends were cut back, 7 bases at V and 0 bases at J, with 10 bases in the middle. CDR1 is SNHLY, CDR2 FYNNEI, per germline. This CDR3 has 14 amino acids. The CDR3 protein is CASNPVSSYNEQFF. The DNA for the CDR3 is TGTGCCAGCAACCCTGTTAGCTCCTACAATGAGCAGTTCTTC.

The DNA for the CDR3 is TGTGCCAGCAGTTCTCACGGAAACTCCTACGAGCAGTACTTC. Amino acids: CASSSHGNSYEQYF. This sequence joins TRBV6-1 and TRBJ2-7; D remains ambiguous. The V gene's germline CDR1 is MNHNS and CDR2 SASEGT. The CDR3 spans 14 residues. Trimming shortened V by 5 bases and J by 0 bases, and 11 bases separated the two germline ends.

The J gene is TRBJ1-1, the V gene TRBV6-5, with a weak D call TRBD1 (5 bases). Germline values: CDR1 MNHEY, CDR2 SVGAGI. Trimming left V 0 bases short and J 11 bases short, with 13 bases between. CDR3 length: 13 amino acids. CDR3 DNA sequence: TGTGCCAGCAGTTACTCGGCAGGGTCTTCCGCTTTCTTT. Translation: CASSYSAGSSAFF.

The CDR3 loop reads CASSPWTSGANEQFF. The CDR3 DNA reads TGCGCCAGCAGCCCCTGGACTAGCGGGGCCAATGAGCAGTTCTTC. The genes are TRBV5-1 and TRBJ2-1; TRBD2 matches at 12 bases. Losses at the gene ends were 4 bases for V and 6 bases for J; bases not matched to a gene: 5. CDR1 is SGHRS, CDR2 YFSETQ, per germline. The CDR3 sequence is 15 residues long.

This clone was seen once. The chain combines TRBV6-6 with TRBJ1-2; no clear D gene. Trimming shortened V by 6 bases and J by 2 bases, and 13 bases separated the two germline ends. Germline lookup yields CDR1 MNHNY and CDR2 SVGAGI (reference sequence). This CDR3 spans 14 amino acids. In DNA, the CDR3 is TGTGCCAGCAGGACTGCACAGCTAAACTATGGCTACACCTTC. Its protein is CASRTAQLNYGYTF.

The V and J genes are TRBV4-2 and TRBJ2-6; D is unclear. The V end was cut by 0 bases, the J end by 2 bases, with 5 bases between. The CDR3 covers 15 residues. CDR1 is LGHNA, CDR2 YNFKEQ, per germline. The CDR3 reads CASSQETTGANVLTF. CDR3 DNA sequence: TGTGCCAGCAGCCAAGAAACCACTGGGGCCAACGTCCTGACTTTC.

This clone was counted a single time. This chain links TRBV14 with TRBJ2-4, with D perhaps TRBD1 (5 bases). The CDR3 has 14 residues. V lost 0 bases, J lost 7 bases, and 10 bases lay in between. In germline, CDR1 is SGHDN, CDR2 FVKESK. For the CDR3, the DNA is TGTGCCAGCAGCCAAGATCAGCCAGGGAACATTCAGTACTTC. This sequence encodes CASSQDQPGNIQYF. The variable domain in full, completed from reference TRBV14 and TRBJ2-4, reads EAGVTQFPSHSVIEKGQTVTLRCDPISGHDNLYWYRRVMGKEIKFLLHFVKESKQDESGMPNNRFLAERTGGTYSTLKVQPAELEDSGVYFCASSQDQPGNIQYFGAGTRLSVL.

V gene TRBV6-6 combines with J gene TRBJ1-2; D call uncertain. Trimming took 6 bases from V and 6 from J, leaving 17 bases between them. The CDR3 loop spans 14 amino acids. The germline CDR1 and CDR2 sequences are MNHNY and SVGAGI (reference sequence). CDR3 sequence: CASRSKTLGDGYTF. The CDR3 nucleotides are TGTGCCAGCAGGTCCAAAACGCTTGGGGATGGCTACACCTTC.

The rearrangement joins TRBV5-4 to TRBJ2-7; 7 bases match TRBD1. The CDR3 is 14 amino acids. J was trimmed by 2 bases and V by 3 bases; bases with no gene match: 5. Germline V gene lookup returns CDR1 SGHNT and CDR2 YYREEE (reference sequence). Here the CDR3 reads CASSWDSSTYEQYF. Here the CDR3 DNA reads TGTGCCAGCAGCTGGGACAGCTCGACCTACGAGCAGTACTTC.

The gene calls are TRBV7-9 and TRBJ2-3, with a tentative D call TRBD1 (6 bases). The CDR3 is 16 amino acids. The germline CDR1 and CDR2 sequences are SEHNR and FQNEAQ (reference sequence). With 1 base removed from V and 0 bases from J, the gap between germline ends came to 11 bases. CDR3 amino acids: CASSLGLDSSTDTQYF. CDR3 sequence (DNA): TGTGCCAGCAGCTTAGGACTGGACAGCAGCACAGATACGCAGTATTTT.

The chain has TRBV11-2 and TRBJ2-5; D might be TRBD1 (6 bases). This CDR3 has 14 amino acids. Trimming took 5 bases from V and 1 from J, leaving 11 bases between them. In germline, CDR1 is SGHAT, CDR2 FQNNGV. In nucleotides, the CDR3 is TGTGCCAGCAGCCAGACAGGCTTCCAAGAGACCCAGTACTTC. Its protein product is CASSQTGFQETQYF.